The present entry profiles one TCR beta chain with its context. Its antigen is not identified. TCRdb derives one entry per CDR3 protein from the 5' RACE reads, leaving out DNA. The sample table sets out 350,000 to 550,000 distinct CDR3 sequences. CDR1 SGHRS and CDR2 YFSETQ come from the germline V gene. CDR3 length: 18 amino acids. These data originate in a study of monozygotic twins with inflammatory bowel disease. Study outcomes and limitations: Telling apart the different T cell subtypes was not possible.

This clonotype originated in a human donor with ulcerative colitis or Crohn's disease, or a healthy co-twin of an affected twin (not recorded which). Sample: blood. The chain is built from TRBV5-1 and TRBJ1-1; the D gene TCRdb calls, TRBD1, cannot be checked with no DNA. CDR3 region: CASSFRTAQSGMNTEAFF.